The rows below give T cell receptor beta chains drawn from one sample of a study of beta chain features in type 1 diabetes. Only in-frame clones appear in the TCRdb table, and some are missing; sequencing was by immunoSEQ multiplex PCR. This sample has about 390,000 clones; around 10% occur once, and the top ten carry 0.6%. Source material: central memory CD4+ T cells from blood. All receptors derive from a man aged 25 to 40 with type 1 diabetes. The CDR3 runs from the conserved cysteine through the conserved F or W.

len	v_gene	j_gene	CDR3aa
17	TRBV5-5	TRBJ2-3	CASSFTVGTGAIGTQYF
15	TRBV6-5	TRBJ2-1	CASSYWDTGNNEQFF
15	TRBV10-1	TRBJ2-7	CASSAGTSESYEQYF
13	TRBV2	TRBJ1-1	CASSRDSLTEAFF
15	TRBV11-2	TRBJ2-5	CASSLGGSGAETQYF
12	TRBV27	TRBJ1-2	CASSRSGYGYTF
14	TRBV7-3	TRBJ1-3	CASSLTGVGNTIYF
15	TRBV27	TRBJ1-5	CASSLSAHGNQPQHF
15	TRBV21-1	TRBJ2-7	CASSKDRGRAYEQYF
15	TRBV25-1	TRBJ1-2	CASSESLETNYGYTF
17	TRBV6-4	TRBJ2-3	CASSDSERPYNTDTQYF
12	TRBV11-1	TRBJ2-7	CASGRETYEQYF
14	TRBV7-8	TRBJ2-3	CASSLVKGADTQYF
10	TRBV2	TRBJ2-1	CASRLGLQFF
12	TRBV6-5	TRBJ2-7	CASRKQGYEQYF
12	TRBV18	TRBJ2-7	CASSHTIYEQYF
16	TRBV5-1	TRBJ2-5	CASSLAQDLRRETQYF